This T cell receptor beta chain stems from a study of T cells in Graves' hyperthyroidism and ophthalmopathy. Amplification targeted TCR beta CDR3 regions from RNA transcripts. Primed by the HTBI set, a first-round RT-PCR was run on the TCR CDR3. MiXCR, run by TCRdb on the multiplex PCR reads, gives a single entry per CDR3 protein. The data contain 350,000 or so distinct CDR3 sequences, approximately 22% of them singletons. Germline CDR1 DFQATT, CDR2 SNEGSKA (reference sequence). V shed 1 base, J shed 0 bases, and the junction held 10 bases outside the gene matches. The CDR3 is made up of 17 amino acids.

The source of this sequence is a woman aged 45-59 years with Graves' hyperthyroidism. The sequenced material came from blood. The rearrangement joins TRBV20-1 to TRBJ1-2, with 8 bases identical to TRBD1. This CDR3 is CSARGSAAGGSNYGYTF. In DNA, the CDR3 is TGCAGTGCTAGAGGGTCCGCCGCAGGGGGCTCTAACTATGGCTACACCTTC.